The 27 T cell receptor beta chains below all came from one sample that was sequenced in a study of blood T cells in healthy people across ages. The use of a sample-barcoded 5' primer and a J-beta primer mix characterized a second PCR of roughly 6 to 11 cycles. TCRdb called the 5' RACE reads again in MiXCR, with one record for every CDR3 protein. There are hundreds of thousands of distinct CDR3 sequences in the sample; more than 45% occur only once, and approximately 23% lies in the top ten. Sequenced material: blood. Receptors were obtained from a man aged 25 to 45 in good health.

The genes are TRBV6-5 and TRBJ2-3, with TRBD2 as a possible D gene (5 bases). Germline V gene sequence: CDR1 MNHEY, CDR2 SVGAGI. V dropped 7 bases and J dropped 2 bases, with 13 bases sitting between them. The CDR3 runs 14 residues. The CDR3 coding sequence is TGTGCCAGCACGGGGAGCTTTAACACAGATACGCAGTATTTT. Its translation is CASTGSFNTDTQYF.

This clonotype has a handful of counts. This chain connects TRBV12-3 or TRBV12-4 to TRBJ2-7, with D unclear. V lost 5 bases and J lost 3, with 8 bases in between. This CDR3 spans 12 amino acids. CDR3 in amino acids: CASSQRRYEQYF. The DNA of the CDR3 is TGTGCCAGCAGTCAGCGACGCTACGAGCAGTACTTC.

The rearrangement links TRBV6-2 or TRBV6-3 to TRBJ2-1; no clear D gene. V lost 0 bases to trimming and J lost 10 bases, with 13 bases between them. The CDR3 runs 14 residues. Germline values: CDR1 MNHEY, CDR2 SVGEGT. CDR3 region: CASSYSSLLGEQFF. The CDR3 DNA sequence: TGTGCCAGCAGTTACTCCTCCTTGCTAGGCGAGCAGTTCTTC.

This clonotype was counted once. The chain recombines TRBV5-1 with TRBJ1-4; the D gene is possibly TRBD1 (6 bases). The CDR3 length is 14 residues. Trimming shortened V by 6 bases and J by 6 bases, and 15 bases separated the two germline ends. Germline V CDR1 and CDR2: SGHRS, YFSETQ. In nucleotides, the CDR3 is TGCGCCAGCAAGGGGGGGGCGATCGATGAAAAACTGTTTTTT. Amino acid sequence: CASKGGAIDEKLFF.

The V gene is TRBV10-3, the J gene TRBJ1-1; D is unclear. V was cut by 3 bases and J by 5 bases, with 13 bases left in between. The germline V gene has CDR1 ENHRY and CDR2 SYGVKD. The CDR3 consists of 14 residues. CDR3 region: CAISDSDRGTEAFF. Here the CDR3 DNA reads TGTGCCATCAGTGACAGCGACCGAGGGACTGAAGCTTTCTTT.

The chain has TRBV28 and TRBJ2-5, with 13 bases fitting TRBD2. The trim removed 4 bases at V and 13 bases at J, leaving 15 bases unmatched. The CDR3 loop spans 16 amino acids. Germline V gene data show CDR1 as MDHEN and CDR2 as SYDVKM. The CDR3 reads CASSSPGGLAGDRGYF. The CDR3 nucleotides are TGTGCCAGCAGTTCACCGGGAGGACTAGCGGGAGATAGGGGGTACTTC.

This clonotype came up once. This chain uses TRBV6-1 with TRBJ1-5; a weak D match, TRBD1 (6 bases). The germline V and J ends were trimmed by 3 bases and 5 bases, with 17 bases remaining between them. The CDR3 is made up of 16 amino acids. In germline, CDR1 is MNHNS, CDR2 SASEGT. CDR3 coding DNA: TGTGCCAGCAGTGACCCCCCAGGACAGAACTATCAGCCCCAGCATTTT. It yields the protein CASSDPPGQNYQPQHF.

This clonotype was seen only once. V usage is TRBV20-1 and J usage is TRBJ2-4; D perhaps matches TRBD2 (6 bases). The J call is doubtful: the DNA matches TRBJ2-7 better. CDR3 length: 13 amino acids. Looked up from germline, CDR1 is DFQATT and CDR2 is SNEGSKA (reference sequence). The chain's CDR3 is CSAWHGGVYEQYF. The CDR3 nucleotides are TGCAGTGCTTGGCATGGAGGGGTCTACGAGCAGTACTTC.

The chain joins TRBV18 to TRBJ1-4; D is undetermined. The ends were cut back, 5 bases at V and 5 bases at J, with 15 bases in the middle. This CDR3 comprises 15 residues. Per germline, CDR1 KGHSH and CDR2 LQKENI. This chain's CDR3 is CASSVEADRNEKLFF. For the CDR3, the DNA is TGTGCCAGCTCAGTGGAGGCGGACCGAAATGAAAAACTGTTTTTT.

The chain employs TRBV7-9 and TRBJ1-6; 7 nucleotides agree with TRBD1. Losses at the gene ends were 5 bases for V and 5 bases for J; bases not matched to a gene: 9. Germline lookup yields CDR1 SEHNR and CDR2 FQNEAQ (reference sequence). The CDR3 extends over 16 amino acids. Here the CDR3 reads CASSQDRESDNSPLHF. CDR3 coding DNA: TGTGCCAGCAGCCAAGACAGGGAATCCGATAATTCACCCCTCCACTTT. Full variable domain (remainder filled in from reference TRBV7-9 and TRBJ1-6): DTGVSQNPRHKITKRGQNVTFRCDPISEHNRLYWYRQTLGQGPEFLTYFQNEAQLEKSRLLSDRFSAERPKGSFSTLEIQRTEQGDSAMYLCASSQDRESDNSPLHFGNGTRLTVT.

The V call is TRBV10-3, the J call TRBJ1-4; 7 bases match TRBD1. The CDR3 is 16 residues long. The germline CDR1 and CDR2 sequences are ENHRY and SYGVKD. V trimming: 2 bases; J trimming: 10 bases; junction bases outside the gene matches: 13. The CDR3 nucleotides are TGTGCCATCAGTGAGGAACAGGGGAACCTCGCCCGAAAACTGTTTTTT. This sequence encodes CAISEEQGNLARKLFF.

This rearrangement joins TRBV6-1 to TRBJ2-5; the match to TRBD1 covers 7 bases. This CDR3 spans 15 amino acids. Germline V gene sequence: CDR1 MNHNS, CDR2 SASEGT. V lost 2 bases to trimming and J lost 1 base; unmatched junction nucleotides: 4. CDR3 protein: CASSESGTAQETQYF. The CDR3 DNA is TGTGCCAGCAGTGAATCAGGGACAGCCCAAGAGACCCAGTACTTC.

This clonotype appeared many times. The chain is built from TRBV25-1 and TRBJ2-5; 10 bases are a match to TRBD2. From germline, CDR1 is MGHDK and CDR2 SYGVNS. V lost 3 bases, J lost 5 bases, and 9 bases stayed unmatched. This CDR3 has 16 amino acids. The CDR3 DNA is TGTGCCAGCAGTGATCACGAACTAGCGGGGCGGGAGACCCAGTACTTC. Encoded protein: CASSDHELAGRETQYF. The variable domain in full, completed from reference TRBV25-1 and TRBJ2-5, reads EADIYQTPRYLVIGTGKKITLECSQTMGHDKMYWYQQDPGMELHLIHYSYGVNSTEKGDLSSESTVSRIRTEHFPLTLESARPSHTSQYLCASSDHELAGRETQYFGPGTRLLVL.

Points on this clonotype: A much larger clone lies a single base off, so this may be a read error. CDR3 DNA sequence: TGCGGTGAGGGAGGTTCGAGGACCCAGTACTTC. It encodes CGEGGSRTQYF. The chain couples TRBV20-1 to TRBJ2-7; maybe TRBD2 (6 bases). The DNA matches TRBJ2-5 better at its end, which makes the J call doubtful. There are 11 residues in the CDR3. Germline CDR1 reads DFQATT; CDR2 reads SNEGSKA (reference sequence).

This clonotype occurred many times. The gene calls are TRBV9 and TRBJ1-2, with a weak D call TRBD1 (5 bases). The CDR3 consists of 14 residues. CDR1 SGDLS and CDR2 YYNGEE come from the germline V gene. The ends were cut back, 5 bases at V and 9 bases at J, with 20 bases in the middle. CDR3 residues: CASSAGTAICSYTF. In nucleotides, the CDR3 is TGTGCCAGCAGTGCTGGGACCGCCATTTGTAGCTACACCTTC. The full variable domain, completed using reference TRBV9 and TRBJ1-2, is DSGVTQTPKHLITATGQRVTLRCSPRSGDLSVYWYQQSLDQGLQFLIQYYNGEERAKGNILERFSAQQFPDLHSELNLSSLELGDSALYFCASSAGTAICSYTFGSGTRLTVV.

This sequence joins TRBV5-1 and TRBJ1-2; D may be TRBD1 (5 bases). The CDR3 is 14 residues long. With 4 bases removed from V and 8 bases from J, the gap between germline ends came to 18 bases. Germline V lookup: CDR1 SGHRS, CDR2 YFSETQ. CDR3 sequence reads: CASSVNQGFEGYTF. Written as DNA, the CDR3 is TGCGCCAGCAGCGTCAACCAGGGTTTCGAGGGCTACACCTTC.

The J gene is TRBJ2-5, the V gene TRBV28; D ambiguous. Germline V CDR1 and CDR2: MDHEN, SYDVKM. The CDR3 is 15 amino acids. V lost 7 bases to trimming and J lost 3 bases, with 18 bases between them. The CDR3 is CASTDGSAREETQYF. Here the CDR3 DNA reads TGTGCCAGCACCGACGGGTCTGCTAGAGAAGAGACCCAGTACTTC.

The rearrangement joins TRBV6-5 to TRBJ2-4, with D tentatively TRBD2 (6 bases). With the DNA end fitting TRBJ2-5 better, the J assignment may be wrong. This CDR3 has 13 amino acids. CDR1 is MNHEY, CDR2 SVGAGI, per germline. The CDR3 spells CASWAGTKETQYF. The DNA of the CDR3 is TGTGCCAGCTGGGCGGGAACTAAAGAGACCCAGTACTTC.

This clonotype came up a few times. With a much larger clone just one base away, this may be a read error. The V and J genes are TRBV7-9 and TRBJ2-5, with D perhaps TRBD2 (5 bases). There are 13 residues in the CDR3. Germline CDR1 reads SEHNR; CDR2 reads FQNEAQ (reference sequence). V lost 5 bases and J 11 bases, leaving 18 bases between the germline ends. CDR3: CASSTRGNNEQYF. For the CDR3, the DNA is TGTGCCAGCAGCACTAGAGGGAACAATGAGCAGTACTTC. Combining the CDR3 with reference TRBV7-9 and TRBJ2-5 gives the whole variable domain DTGVSQNPRHKITKRGQNVTFRCDPISEHNRLYWYRQTLGQGPEFLTYFQNEAQLEKSRLLSDRFSAERPKGSFSTLEIQRTEQGDSAMYLCASSTRGNNEQYFGPGTRLLVL.

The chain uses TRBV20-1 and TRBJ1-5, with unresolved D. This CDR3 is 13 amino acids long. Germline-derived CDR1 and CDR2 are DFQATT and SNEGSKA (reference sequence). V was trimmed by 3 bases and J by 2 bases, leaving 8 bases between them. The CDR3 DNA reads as TGCAGTGCTAGGGAGGTTGGCAATCAGCCCCAGCATTTT. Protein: CSAREVGNQPQHF.

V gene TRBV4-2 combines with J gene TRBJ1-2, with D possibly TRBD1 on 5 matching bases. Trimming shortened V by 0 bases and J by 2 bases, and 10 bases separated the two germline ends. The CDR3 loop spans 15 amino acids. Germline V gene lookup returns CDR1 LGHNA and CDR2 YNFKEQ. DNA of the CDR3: TGTGCCAGCAGCCAAGAGGCTCGGGACAACTATGGCTACACCTTC. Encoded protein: CASSQEARDNYGYTF.

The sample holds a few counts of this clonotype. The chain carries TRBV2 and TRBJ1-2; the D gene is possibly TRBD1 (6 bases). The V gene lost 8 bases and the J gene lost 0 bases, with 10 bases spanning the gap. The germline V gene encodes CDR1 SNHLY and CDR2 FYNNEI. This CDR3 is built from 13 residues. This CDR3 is CASPDSTNYGYTF. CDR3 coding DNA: TGTGCCAGCCCGGACAGTACTAACTATGGCTACACCTTC.

In nucleotides, the CDR3 is TGTGCCATCAGTGCCCTGGACCACAATGAGCAGTTCTTC. It specifies CAISALDHNEQFF. The rearrangement links TRBV10-3 to TRBJ2-1; D gene uncertain. V lost 4 bases, J lost 5 bases, and 9 bases lay in between. The CDR3 loop spans 13 amino acids. Germline assignment: CDR1 ENHRY and CDR2 SYGVKD.

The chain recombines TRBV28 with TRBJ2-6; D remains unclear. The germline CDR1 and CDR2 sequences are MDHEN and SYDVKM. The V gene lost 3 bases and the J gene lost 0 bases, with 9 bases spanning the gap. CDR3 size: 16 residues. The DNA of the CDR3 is TGTGCCAGCAGTTTGCCCACCGGCTCTGGGGCCAACGTCCTGACTTTC. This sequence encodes CASSLPTGSGANVLTF.

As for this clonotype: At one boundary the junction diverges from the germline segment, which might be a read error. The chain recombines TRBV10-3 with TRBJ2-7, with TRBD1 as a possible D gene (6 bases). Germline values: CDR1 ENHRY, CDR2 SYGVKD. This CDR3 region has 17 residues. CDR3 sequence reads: CAISESGLTGSSYEQYF. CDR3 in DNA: TGCGCCATCAGTGAGTCGGGTTTGACAGGAAGCTCCTACGAGCAGTACTTC.

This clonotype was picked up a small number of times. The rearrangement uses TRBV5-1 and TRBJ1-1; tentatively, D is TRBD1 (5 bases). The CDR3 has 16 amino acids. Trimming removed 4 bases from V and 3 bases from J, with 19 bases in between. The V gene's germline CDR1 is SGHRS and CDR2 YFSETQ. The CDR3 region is CASSLGHSQVDTEAFF. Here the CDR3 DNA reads TGCGCCAGCAGCCTCGGACACTCCCAAGTTGACACTGAAGCTTTCTTT.

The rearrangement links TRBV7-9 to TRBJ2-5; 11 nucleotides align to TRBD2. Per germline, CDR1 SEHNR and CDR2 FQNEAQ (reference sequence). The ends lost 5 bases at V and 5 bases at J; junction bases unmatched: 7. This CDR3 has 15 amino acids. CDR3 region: CASSVSGGDAETQYF. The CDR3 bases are TGTGCCAGCAGCGTTAGCGGGGGGGATGCGGAGACCCAGTACTTC.